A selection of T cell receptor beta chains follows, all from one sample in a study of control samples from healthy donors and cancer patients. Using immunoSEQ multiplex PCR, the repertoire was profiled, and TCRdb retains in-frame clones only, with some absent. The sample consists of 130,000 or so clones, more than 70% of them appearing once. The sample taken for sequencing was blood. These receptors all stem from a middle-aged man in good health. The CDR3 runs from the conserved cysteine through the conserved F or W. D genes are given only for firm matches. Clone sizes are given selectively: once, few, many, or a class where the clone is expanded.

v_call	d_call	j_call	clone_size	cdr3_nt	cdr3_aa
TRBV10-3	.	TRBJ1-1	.	TGTGCCACCCGAGGGGCAGATTTGACTGAAGCTTTCTTT	CATRGADLTEAFF
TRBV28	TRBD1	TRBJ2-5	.	TGTGCCAGCAGTGATATTACAGGGGTTTCCCGAGAGACCCAGTACTTC	CASSDITGVSRETQYF
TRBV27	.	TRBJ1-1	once	TGTGCCACTACTACGGGGCCGGGACCTGAAGCTTTCTTT	CATTTGPGPEAFF
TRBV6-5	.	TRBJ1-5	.	TGTGCCAGCAGTTACTCGATCGGCCAGCCCCAGCATTTT	CASSYSIGQPQHF
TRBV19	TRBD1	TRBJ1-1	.	TGTGCCAGTAGAGGACAGGGGCACACTGAAGCTTTCTTT	CASRGQGHTEAFF
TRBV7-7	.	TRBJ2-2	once	TGTGCTAGCAGCTTAGCGGTAGGGGGATTTCCGAACACCGGGGAGCTGTTTTTT	CASSLAVGGFPNTGELFF
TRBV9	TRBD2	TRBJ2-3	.	TGTGCCAGCAGCGTAGATCCTAGCGGGGGGGCTTCAGATACGCAGTATTTT	CASSVDPSGGASDTQYF
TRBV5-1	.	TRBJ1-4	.	TGCGCCAGCAGCTTGGACAGCCCTTGGGCTGAAAAACTGTTTTTT	CASSLDSPWAEKLFF
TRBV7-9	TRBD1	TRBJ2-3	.	TGTGCCAGCAGCCCAGCGGGACAGGGGCCAGATACGCAGTATTTT	CASSPAGQGPDTQYF
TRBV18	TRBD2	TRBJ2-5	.	TGTGCCAGCTCACCACTAAATAGCGGGGAGACCCAGTACTTC	CASSPLNSGETQYF
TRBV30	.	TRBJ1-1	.	TGTGCCTGGAGCGCAGGGGCTGAAGCTTTCTTT	CAWSAGAEAFF
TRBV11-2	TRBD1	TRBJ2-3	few	TGTGCCAGCAGCCCCGACAGGGGAGGCACAGATACGCAGTATTTT	CASSPDRGGTDTQYF
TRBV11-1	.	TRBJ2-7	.	TGTGCCAGCAGCTTAGTGGGGTCCTCCTACGAGCAGTACTTC	CASSLVGSSYEQYF
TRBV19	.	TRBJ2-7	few	TGTGCCAGTAGTGGACGTTCCTACGAGCAGTACTTC	CASSGRSYEQYF
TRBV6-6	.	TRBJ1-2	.	TGTGCCAGCAGTTACAATGGCTACACCTTC	CASSYNGYTF
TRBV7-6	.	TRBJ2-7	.	TGTGCCAGCAGCCTAGCTGTTTCCTACGAGCAGTACTTC	CASSLAVSYEQYF
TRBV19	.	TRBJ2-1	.	TGTGCCAGTAGTATAATGGGTAGCAGGAATGGTCGGGGCAATGAGCAGTTCTTC	CASSIMGSRNGRGNEQFF
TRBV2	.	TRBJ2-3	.	TGTGCCAGCAGTGACTTTCAGGGGACAGATACGCAGTATTTT	CASSDFQGTDTQYF
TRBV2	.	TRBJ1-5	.	TGTGCCAGCAGTGCCCCCCTGGGATTTAGCAATCAGCCCCAGCATTTT	CASSAPLGFSNQPQHF